This T cell receptor beta chain was identified during a study of blood T cell repertoires in COVID-19. Study summary: Italy, Spain and the United States were the sources of the convalescent and acute COVID-19 samples. The analysed material was cDNA or gDNA that came from T cells, B-cell-depleted T cells, or PBMCs.

This CDR3 spans 14 amino acids. Germline V gene lookup returns CDR1 SGHRS and CDR2 YFSETQ. V lost 4 bases and J lost 4, with 14 bases in between. As originally analysed: Amplification of reference gene primers was used by the study to estimate nucleated cell counts. Using immunoSEQ multiplex PCR, the repertoire was profiled, and TCRdb retains in-frame clones only, with some absent. That table furnishes V, J and clone size, whereas the DNA furnished D and trimming. The sample includes more than 100,000 clones, 81% of them seen just once. This clone was observed once. The sample holds other DNA sequences that translate to the same CDR3.

The sequence was obtained from a woman between 55 and 75 years old with active or convalescent COVID-19. Sequencing was carried out using peripheral blood. The chain couples TRBV5-1 to TRBJ1-2; TRBD1 is a possible D gene (5 bases). The CDR3 loop is CASSLETVLYGYTF. In DNA, the CDR3 is TGCGCCAGCAGCCTGGAGACAGTCCTCTATGGCTACACCTTC.